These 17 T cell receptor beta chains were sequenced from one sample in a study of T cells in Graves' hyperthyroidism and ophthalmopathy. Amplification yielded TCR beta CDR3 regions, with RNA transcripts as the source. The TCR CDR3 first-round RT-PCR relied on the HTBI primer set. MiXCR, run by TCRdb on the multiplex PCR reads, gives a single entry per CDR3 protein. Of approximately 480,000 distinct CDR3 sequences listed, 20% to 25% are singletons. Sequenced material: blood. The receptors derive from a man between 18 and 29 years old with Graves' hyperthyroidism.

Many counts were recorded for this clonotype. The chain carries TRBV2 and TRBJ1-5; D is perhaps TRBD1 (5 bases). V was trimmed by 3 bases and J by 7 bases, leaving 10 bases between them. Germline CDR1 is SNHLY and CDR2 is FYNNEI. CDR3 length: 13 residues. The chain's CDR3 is CASSEAGRQPQHF. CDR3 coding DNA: TGTGCCAGCAGTGAGGCAGGGAGGCAGCCCCAGCATTTT.

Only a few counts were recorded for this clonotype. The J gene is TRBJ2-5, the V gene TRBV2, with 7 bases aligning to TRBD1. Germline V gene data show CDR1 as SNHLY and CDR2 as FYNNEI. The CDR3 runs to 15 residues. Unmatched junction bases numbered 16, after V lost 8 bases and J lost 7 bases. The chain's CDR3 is CASRRAGGISGTQYF. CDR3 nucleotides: TGTGCCAGCCGTCGGGCAGGGGGTATCTCCGGGACCCAGTACTTC.

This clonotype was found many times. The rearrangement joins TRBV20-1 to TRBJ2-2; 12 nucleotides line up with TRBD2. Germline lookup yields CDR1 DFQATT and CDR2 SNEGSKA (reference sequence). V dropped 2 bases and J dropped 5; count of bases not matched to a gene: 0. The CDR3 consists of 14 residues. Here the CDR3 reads CSARLAGGTGELFF. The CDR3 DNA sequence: TGCAGTGCTAGACTAGCGGGGGGGACCGGGGAGCTGTTTTTT.

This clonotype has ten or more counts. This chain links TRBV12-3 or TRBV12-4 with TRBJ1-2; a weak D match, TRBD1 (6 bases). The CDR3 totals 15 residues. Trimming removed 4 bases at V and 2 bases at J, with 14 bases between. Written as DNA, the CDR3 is TGTGCCAGCAGTTCCTACGTTACAGGGAACTATGGCTACACCTTC. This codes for CASSSYVTGNYGYTF.

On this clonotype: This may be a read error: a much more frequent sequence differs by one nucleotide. This CDR3 is CASSQDLRDQYF. The CDR3, as DNA: TGTGCCAGCAGCCAAGATCTGAGGGACCAGTACTTC. This chain links TRBV3-1 with TRBJ2-7; possibly TRBD1 or TRBD2 for D (5 bases each). CDR3 length equals 12 residues. CDR1 and CDR2 (germline): LGHDT, YNNKEL (reference sequence). Trimming cost V 0 bases and J 10 bases, with 10 bases left between them.

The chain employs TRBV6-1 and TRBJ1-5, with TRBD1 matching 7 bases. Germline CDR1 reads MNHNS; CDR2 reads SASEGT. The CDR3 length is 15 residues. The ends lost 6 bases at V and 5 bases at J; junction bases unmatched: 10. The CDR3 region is CASRNRGAEDQPQHF. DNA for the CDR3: TGTGCCAGCAGAAACAGGGGAGCGGAGGATCAGCCCCAGCATTTT.

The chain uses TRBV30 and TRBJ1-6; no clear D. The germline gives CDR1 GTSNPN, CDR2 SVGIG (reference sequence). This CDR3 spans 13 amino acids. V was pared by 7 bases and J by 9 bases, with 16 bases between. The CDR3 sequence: CASENSPPSPLHF. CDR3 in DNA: TGTGCCTCGGAGAATTCACCTCCTTCACCCCTCCACTTT.

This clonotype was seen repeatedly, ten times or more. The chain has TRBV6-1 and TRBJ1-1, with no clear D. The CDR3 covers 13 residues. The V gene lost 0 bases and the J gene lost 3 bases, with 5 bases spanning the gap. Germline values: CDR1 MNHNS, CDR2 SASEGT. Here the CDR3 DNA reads TGTGCCAGCAGTGAAGCGCCCTACACTGAAGCTTTCTTT. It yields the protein CASSEAPYTEAFF.

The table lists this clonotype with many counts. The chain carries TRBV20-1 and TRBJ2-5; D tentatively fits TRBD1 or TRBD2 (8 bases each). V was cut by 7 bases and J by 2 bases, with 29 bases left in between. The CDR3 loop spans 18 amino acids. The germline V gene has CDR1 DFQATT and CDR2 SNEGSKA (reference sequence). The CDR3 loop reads CSVSRSGELYRGQETQYF. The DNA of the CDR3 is TGCAGTGTCAGCCGTAGCGGGGAGTTGTACAGGGGGCAAGAGACCCAGTACTTC.

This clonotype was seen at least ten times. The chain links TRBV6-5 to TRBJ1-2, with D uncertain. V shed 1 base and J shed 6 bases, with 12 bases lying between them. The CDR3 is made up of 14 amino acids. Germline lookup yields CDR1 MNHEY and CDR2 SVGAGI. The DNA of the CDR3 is TGTGCCAGCAGTTACTTCTCGGGGTTTAATGGCTACACCTTC. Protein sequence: CASSYFSGFNGYTF.

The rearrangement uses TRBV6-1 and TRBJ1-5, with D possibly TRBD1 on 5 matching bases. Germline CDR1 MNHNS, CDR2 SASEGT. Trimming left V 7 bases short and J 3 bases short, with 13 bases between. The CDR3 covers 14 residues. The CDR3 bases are TGTGCCAGCACCCAAGAGGGGACCAATCAGCCCCAGCATTTT. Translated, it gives CASTQEGTNQPQHF.

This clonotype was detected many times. The DNA of the CDR3 is TGTGCCAGCATCTATGTGTCCTTTGGCACTGAAGCTTTCTTT. Translated, it gives CASIYVSFGTEAFF. The chain combines TRBV6-6 with TRBJ1-1; D is unclear. The CDR3 is 14 residues long. The germline CDR1 and CDR2 sequences are MNHNY and SVGAGI (reference sequence). Trimming took off 7 bases at V and 4 bases at J, with 16 bases between the two ends.

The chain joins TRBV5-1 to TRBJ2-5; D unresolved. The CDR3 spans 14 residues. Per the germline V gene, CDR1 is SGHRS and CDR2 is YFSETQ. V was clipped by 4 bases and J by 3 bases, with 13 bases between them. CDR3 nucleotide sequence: TGCGCCAGCAGCCGCTTACGAATGGAAGAGACCCAGTACTTC. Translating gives CASSRLRMEETQYF.

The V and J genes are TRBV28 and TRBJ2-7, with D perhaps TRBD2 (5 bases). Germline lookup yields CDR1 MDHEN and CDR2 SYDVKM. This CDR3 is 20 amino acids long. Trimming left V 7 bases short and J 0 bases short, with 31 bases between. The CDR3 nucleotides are TGTGCCAGCATTTCCCGTGAGGGTTTTTTCAGGCTTGTCGGCTCCTACGAGCAGTACTTC. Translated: CASISREGFFRLVGSYEQYF. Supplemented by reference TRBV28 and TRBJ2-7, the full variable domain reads DVKVTQSSRYLVKRTGEKVFLECVQDMDHENMFWYRQDPGLGLRLIYFSYDVKMKEKGDIPEGYSVSREKKERFSLILESASTNQTSMYLCASISREGFFRLVGSYEQYFGPGTRLTVT.

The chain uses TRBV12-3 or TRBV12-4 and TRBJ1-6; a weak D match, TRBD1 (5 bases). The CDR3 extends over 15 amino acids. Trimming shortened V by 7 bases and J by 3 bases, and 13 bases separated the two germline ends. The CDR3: CASTSGQGYNSPLHF. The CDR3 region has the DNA TGTGCCAGCACTTCCGGGCAGGGCTATAATTCACCCCTCCACTTT.

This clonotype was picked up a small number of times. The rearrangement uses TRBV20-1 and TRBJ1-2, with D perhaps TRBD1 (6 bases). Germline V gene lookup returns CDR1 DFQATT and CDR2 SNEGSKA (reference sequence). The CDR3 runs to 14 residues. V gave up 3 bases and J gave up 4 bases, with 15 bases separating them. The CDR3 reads CSASVGATTYGYTF. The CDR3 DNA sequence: TGCAGTGCTAGTGTGGGGGCGACGACCTATGGCTACACCTTC.

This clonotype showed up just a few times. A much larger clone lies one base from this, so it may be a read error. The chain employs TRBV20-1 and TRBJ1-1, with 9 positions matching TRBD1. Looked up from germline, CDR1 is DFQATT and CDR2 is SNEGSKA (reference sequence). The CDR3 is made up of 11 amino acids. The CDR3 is CSARGDREACF. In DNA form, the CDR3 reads TGCAGTGCTAGAGGGGACAGGGAAGCTTGCTTT.